This is a list of T cell receptor beta chains from one sample in a study of yellow fever vaccine responses in identical twins. TCRdb re-analysed the RT-PCR reads in MiXCR, keeping a single row per CDR3 protein. In the table there are under 25,000 distinct CDR3 sequences, around 72% of which are singletons. The sequencing used T cells from blood (PBMCs), unsorted or a sorted subset (not recorded which), collected before or after yellow fever vaccination (not recorded which). Source of these receptors: a woman younger than 35 who received the yellow fever vaccine. The CDR3 runs from the conserved cysteine through the conserved F or W. The D gene is left open where the match is weak. Some rows mark clone size as missing; the rest say once, few, many or name a class of expanded clone.

v_call: TRBV9; cdr3_length: 13; d_call: -; j_call: TRBJ2-1; clone_size: once; cdr3_nt: TGTGCCAGCAGCGTAGGCACTGACAATGAGCAGTTCTTC; cdr3_aa: CASSVGTDNEQFF
v_call: TRBV11-1; cdr3_length: 16; d_call: TRBD2; j_call: TRBJ2-7; clone_size: few; cdr3_nt: TGTGCCAGCAGCTTAAGACCCTCTAGCGGACCCAGCGGACAGTACTTC; cdr3_aa: CASSLRPSSGPSGQYF
v_call: TRBV29-1; cdr3_length: 12; d_call: -; j_call: TRBJ1-2; clone_size: medium-sized; cdr3_nt: TGCAGCGTTGCCAGGGACGACTATGGCTACACCTTC; cdr3_aa: CSVARDDYGYTF
v_call: TRBV29-1; cdr3_length: 13; d_call: TRBD2; j_call: TRBJ2-1; clone_size: -; cdr3_nt: TGCAGCCCCCGGACTAGCGGGAGTAATGAGCAGTTCTTC; cdr3_aa: CSPRTSGSNEQFF
v_call: TRBV18; cdr3_length: 15; d_call: -; j_call: TRBJ2-2; clone_size: few; cdr3_nt: TGTGCCAGCCCGGATGAGACAAAGAGAACCGGGGAGCTGTTTTTT; cdr3_aa: CASPDETKRTGELFF
v_call: TRBV18; cdr3_length: 13; d_call: -; j_call: TRBJ2-6; clone_size: -; cdr3_nt: TGTGCCAGCTCACTGGATGGGGACAACGTCCTGACTTTC; cdr3_aa: CASSLDGDNVLTF
v_call: TRBV7-2; cdr3_length: 16; d_call: -; j_call: TRBJ2-3; clone_size: -; cdr3_nt: TGTGCCAGCAGCTTATTTTCGGGTACTAGCACAGATACGCAGTATTTT; cdr3_aa: CASSLFSGTSTDTQYF
v_call: TRBV7-6; cdr3_length: 13; d_call: TRBD1; j_call: TRBJ1-2; clone_size: -; cdr3_nt: TGTGCCAGCAGCCCTGGGACAGGAAGTGGCTACACCTTC; cdr3_aa: CASSPGTGSGYTF
v_call: TRBV23-1; cdr3_length: 17; d_call: -; j_call: TRBJ2-7; clone_size: -; cdr3_nt: TGCGCCAGCAGTCACCGCTCCGGGACCGCAAGCTCCTACGAGCAGTACTTC; cdr3_aa: CASSHRSGTASSYEQYF
v_call: TRBV2; cdr3_length: 12; d_call: -; j_call: TRBJ1-2; clone_size: -; cdr3_nt: TGTGCCAGCACTGGAGATAGAGCGGGCTACACCTTC; cdr3_aa: CASTGDRAGYTF
v_call: TRBV2; cdr3_length: 14; d_call: TRBD2; j_call: TRBJ2-4; clone_size: -; cdr3_nt: TGTGCCAGCAGTGACTCTAGCGGGAAATACATTCAGTACTTC; cdr3_aa: CASSDSSGKYIQYF
v_call: TRBV28; cdr3_length: 12; d_call: -; j_call: TRBJ2-5; clone_size: -; cdr3_nt: TGTGCCAGCAGTTTGGAATTGGAGACCCAGTACTTC; cdr3_aa: CASSLELETQYF
v_call: TRBV10-3; cdr3_length: 15; d_call: TRBD2; j_call: TRBJ2-3; clone_size: -; cdr3_nt: TGTGCCATCAGCCACGGACTAGCGGGGGTGGATACGCAGTATTTT; cdr3_aa: CAISHGLAGVDTQYF
v_call: TRBV10-1; cdr3_length: 11; d_call: -; j_call: TRBJ2-2; clone_size: few; cdr3_nt: TGCGCCAGCAAAGGGGCCGGGGAGCTGTTTTTT; cdr3_aa: CASKGAGELFF
v_call: TRBV12-5; cdr3_length: 14; d_call: -; j_call: TRBJ1-4; clone_size: -; cdr3_nt: TGTGCTAGTGGTCCACGGACTGGAAATGAAAAACTGTTTTTT; cdr3_aa: CASGPRTGNEKLFF
v_call: TRBV12-3/TRBV12-4; cdr3_length: 12; d_call: -; j_call: TRBJ1-6; clone_size: -; cdr3_nt: TGTGCCAGCAGCACAGGGAGTTCACCCCTCCACTTT; cdr3_aa: CASSTGSSPLHF
v_call: TRBV7-9; cdr3_length: 14; d_call: -; j_call: TRBJ2-7; clone_size: -; cdr3_nt: TGTGCCAGCAGCCCTCTCGGACACCCCCACGAGCAGTACTTC; cdr3_aa: CASSPLGHPHEQYF
v_call: TRBV7-6; cdr3_length: 17; d_call: -; j_call: TRBJ2-7; clone_size: -; cdr3_nt: TGTGCCAGCAGCTCCCCAAACACAGAAGGGGGGTGGGTCGAGCAGTACTTC; cdr3_aa: CASSSPNTEGGWVEQYF
v_call: TRBV11-2; cdr3_length: 13; d_call: -; j_call: TRBJ2-1; clone_size: -; cdr3_nt: TGTGCCAGCCAGAACAGGGCCGGCAATGAGCAGTTCTTC; cdr3_aa: CASQNRAGNEQFF
v_call: TRBV18; cdr3_length: 13; d_call: -; j_call: TRBJ1-1; clone_size: few; cdr3_nt: TGTGCCAGCTCAGGACGCCCCGGGGCTGAAGCTTTCTTT; cdr3_aa: CASSGRPGAEAFF
v_call: TRBV12-3/TRBV12-4; cdr3_length: 15; d_call: TRBD2; j_call: TRBJ2-1; clone_size: once; cdr3_nt: TGTGCCAGCAGTAATAGCGGGAGTTCCTACAATGAGCAGTTCTTC; cdr3_aa: CASSNSGSSYNEQFF
v_call: TRBV2; cdr3_length: 16; d_call: TRBD2; j_call: TRBJ2-5; clone_size: once; cdr3_nt: TGTGCCAGCACTGAGACTAGCGGGGGTTTCCAAGAGACCCAGTACTTC; cdr3_aa: CASTETSGGFQETQYF
v_call: TRBV6-2/TRBV6-3; cdr3_length: 17; d_call: -; j_call: TRBJ2-5; clone_size: -; cdr3_nt: TGTGCCAGCAGTTACTCCATGACAGAGTTGTACCAAGAGACCCAGTACTTC; cdr3_aa: CASSYSMTELYQETQYF
v_call: TRBV29-1; cdr3_length: 13; d_call: -; j_call: TRBJ1-1; clone_size: -; cdr3_nt: TGCAGCGTTATTAACTTCCAGAACACTGAAGCTTTCTTT; cdr3_aa: CSVINFQNTEAFF
v_call: TRBV10-3; cdr3_length: 14; d_call: TRBD2; j_call: TRBJ2-3; clone_size: -; cdr3_nt: TGTGCCATCGGCGGGGGGATGGGGACAGATACGCAGTATTTT; cdr3_aa: CAIGGGMGTDTQYF
v_call: TRBV15; cdr3_length: 13; d_call: -; j_call: TRBJ1-1; clone_size: -; cdr3_nt: TGTGCCACCAGCAGAGGTGTGAACACTGAAGCTTTCTTT; cdr3_aa: CATSRGVNTEAFF
v_call: TRBV9; cdr3_length: 16; d_call: -; j_call: TRBJ2-1; clone_size: -; cdr3_nt: TGTGCCAGCAGCGTTGGGGGACCAGGATCCATCAGTGAGCAGTTCTTC; cdr3_aa: CASSVGGPGSISEQFF
v_call: TRBV21-1; cdr3_length: 15; d_call: -; j_call: TRBJ2-1; clone_size: -; cdr3_nt: TGTGCCAGCAGCAAAGGGTCGACCCCCAGGAATGAGCAGTTCTTC; cdr3_aa: CASSKGSTPRNEQFF
v_call: TRBV10-3; cdr3_length: 15; d_call: TRBD1; j_call: TRBJ1-6; clone_size: -; cdr3_nt: TGTGCCATCAGTGGACAGGGGTCCTATAATTCACCCCTCCACTTT; cdr3_aa: CAISGQGSYNSPLHF
v_call: TRBV29-1; cdr3_length: 15; d_call: -; j_call: TRBJ2-1; clone_size: -; cdr3_nt: TGCAGCGCCGACTCGGATGAAAGGGGCAACAATGAGCAGTTCTTC; cdr3_aa: CSADSDERGNNEQFF
v_call: TRBV7-6; cdr3_length: 15; d_call: TRBD2; j_call: TRBJ2-1; clone_size: -; cdr3_nt: TGTGCCAGCAGCTTGGCGGGAGGGCCCTCCAATGAGCAGTTCTTC; cdr3_aa: CASSLAGGPSNEQFF
v_call: TRBV10-3; cdr3_length: 14; d_call: TRBD1; j_call: TRBJ2-7; clone_size: -; cdr3_nt: TGTGCCATCAGTGAGGGGGACAGGGGTAGCGAGCAGTACTTC; cdr3_aa: CAISEGDRGSEQYF
v_call: TRBV7-9; cdr3_length: 14; d_call: -; j_call: TRBJ1-3; clone_size: -; cdr3_nt: TGTGCCAGCAGCCTCCCCACGACACCTAACACCATATATTTT; cdr3_aa: CASSLPTTPNTIYF